Listed below are T cell receptor beta chains from one sample, sequenced in a study of shared clonotypes between healthy human individuals. Sequenced by immunoSEQ multiplex PCR; TCRdb stores in-frame clones only, minus some. The sample lists 550,000 to 850,000 clones, about 74% occurring once. The sample was memory CD4+ T cells sorted from blood. Receptor source: a woman in her 30s in good health. CDR3s include the opening cysteine and the closing phenylalanine or tryptophan. Each record gives: CDR3 DNA, CDR3 protein, J gene, V gene, clone size, D gene. A D gene is named only where the DNA matches it firmly. A row's size may be missing; if present it is once, few, many or a size class.

DNA: TGTGCCAGCAGCCAGACATTATACACCACAGATACGCAGTATTTT
CDR3: CASSQTLYTTDTQYF
J: TRBJ2-3
V: TRBV27
size: many
D: .

DNA: TGCGCCAGCAGCTTCACGGCTAGCGGGAGGACCGTGGTAGATACGCAGTATTTT
CDR3: CASSFTASGRTVVDTQYF
J: TRBJ2-3
V: TRBV5-1
size: .
D: TRBD2

DNA: TGTGCCAGCAGTCCTACCCGGGGGACGGGCGGTAATCAGCCCCAGCATTTT
CDR3: CASSPTRGTGGNQPQHF
J: TRBJ1-5
V: TRBV2
size: .
D: .

DNA: TGTGCCAGCAGCGGACGGACGGATGGCTACACCTTC
CDR3: CASSGRTDGYTF
J: TRBJ1-2
V: TRBV5-6
size: .
D: .

DNA: TGTGCCAGCAGCTTAGCACGGGCGGGAGGGCGGAGCGAGCAGTACTTC
CDR3: CASSLARAGGRSEQYF
J: TRBJ2-7
V: TRBV11-2
size: many
D: TRBD2

DNA: TGCGCCAGCAGCCAAGAAGACCCCGGGACTAGCGAATTAAATGAGCAGTTCTTC
CDR3: CASSQEDPGTSELNEQFF
J: TRBJ2-1
V: TRBV4-1
size: .
D: TRBD2

DNA: TGTGCCATCGGCGACCTGGGGGGCTCGGGTGGCTACACCTTC
CDR3: CAIGDLGGSGGYTF
J: TRBJ1-2
V: TRBV10-3
size: .
D: .

DNA: TGTGCCAGCAGCTCGCTGGGGGGGGCTGGGGCCAACGTCCTGACTTTC
CDR3: CASSSLGGAGANVLTF
J: TRBJ2-6
V: TRBV5-4
size: .
D: TRBD2

DNA: TGTGCCAGCAGCTACAGTGACTCTGGGGCCAACGTCCTGACTTTC
CDR3: CASSYSDSGANVLTF
J: TRBJ2-6
V: TRBV7-2
size: few
D: .

DNA: TGCGCCAGCGGTGATAACTCTGGAAACACCATATATTTT
CDR3: CASGDNSGNTIYF
J: TRBJ1-3
V: TRBV10-1
size: .
D: .

DNA: TGTGCCTGGAGTCGGACGTGGGGGGGGGAGCCGCCCCAGCATTTT
CDR3: CAWSRTWGGEPPQHF
J: TRBJ1-5
V: TRBV30
size: .
D: .

DNA: TGCAGCGTTGACGATGGGGGCAATCAGCCCCAGCATTTT
CDR3: CSVDDGGNQPQHF
J: TRBJ1-5
V: TRBV29-1
size: .
D: .

DNA: TGTGCCAGCAGCACAAATGGGGGCCAAGAGACCCAGTACTTC
CDR3: CASSTNGGQETQYF
J: TRBJ2-5
V: TRBV7-3
size: .
D: .

DNA: TGTGCCAGTAGTGCCGCGGGAGAGACCCAGTACTTC
CDR3: CASSAAGETQYF
J: TRBJ2-5
V: TRBV19
size: .
D: .

DNA: TGTGCCAGCAGTGTGTCCTCGAACACCGGGGAGCTGTTTTTT
CDR3: CASSVSSNTGELFF
J: TRBJ2-2
V: TRBV2
size: many
D: .

DNA: TGCAGCGTTGACCCAGGGCCTAGGGGGGACACCGGGGAGCTGTTTTTT
CDR3: CSVDPGPRGDTGELFF
J: TRBJ2-2
V: TRBV29-1
size: once
D: .

DNA: TGCGCCAGCAGCCAAGACCCGGGGCGTCAGCCCCAGCATTTT
CDR3: CASSQDPGRQPQHF
J: TRBJ1-5
V: TRBV4-1
size: .
D: .

DNA: TGTGCCAGCAGGGACAGGGTCTTGAACACTGAAGCTTTCTTT
CDR3: CASRDRVLNTEAFF
J: TRBJ1-1
V: TRBV6-1
size: .
D: TRBD1

DNA: TGTGCCAGCAGCTTAGGTTTAGCGGGAAGCTCCTACAATGAGCAGTTCTTC
CDR3: CASSLGLAGSSYNEQFF
J: TRBJ2-1
V: TRBV7-6
size: .
D: TRBD2

DNA: TGTGCCGCAGGGGGCCCCCAAACGGGGCCCCAGCATTTT
CDR3: CAAGGPQTGPQHF
J: TRBJ1-5
V: TRBV30
size: .
D: TRBD1

DNA: TGTGCCAGCAGTGGGACAGGCCCACAGCCCCAGCATTTT
CDR3: CASSGTGPQPQHF
J: TRBJ1-5
V: TRBV28
size: .
D: TRBD1

DNA: TGTGCCAGTAGTCGGGACAGGGGCACCTACGAGCAGTACTTC
CDR3: CASSRDRGTYEQYF
J: TRBJ2-7
V: TRBV19
size: .
D: TRBD1

DNA: TGTGCCAGCAGCCAGCGAAGGACAGGAGACAATGAGCAGTTCTTC
CDR3: CASSQRRTGDNEQFF
J: TRBJ2-1
V: TRBV27
size: .
D: TRBD1

DNA: TGTGCCAGCAGTTACTCGTTTAGCGGGAGTGAAGAGACCCAGTACTTC
CDR3: CASSYSFSGSEETQYF
J: TRBJ2-5
V: TRBV6-5
size: .
D: TRBD2

DNA: TGTGCCAGCAGTGGGTCAGGGGGAAATCAGCCCCAGCATTTT
CDR3: CASSGSGGNQPQHF
J: TRBJ1-5
V: TRBV6-1
size: .
D: TRBD1

DNA: TGTGCCAGTAGCCGGACCGGGACACCTAATGAAAAACTGTTTTTT
CDR3: CASSRTGTPNEKLFF
J: TRBJ1-4
V: TRBV19
size: .
D: .

DNA: TGTGCCAGCAGCCGGTCTAGCGGGAGATTGACCGGGGAGCTGTTTTTT
CDR3: CASSRSSGRLTGELFF
J: TRBJ2-2
V: TRBV4-2
size: .
D: TRBD2

DNA: TGTGCCTGGAGTGGGGGACAGGGAGGGCAGCCCCAGCATTTT
CDR3: CAWSGGQGGQPQHF
J: TRBJ1-5
V: TRBV30
size: .
D: TRBD1

DNA: TGCGCCAGCAGCTTGGCAACAGTCCAAGAGACCCAGTACTTC
CDR3: CASSLATVQETQYF
J: TRBJ2-5
V: TRBV5-1
size: .
D: .